What follows are 3 T cell receptor beta chains derived from one specimen sequenced in a study of blood T cell repertoires in COVID-19. Sequenced by immunoSEQ multiplex PCR; TCRdb stores in-frame clones only, minus some. The data contain approximately 50,000 clones, over 85% of them singletons. Sequencing used peripheral blood. These receptors all stem from a human donor in a cohort sampled during active COVID-19.

The chain employs TRBV30 and TRBJ2-7; possible D gene TRBD2, 7 bases. The CDR3 totals 14 residues. Between the trimmed V and J ends, which lost 3 bases and 3 bases, there was a span of 15 bases. Germline loops: CDR1 GTSNPN, CDR2 SVGIG (reference sequence). The CDR3 is CAWRIGGLNYEQYF. The DNA of the CDR3 is TGTGCCTGGAGGATAGGGGGACTAAACTACGAGCAGTACTTC.

The chain links TRBV10-3 to TRBJ1-2; D gene ambiguous. CDR1 is ENHRY and CDR2 is SYGVKD in the germline V gene. The ends were cut back, 2 bases at V and 1 base at J, with 5 bases in the middle. CDR3 length equals 13 residues. CDR3 amino acids: CAISEGSNYGYTF. CDR3 in DNA: TGTGCCATCAGTGAGGGCAGTAACTATGGCTACACCTTC.

The chain carries TRBV6-2 or TRBV6-3 and TRBJ2-7; TRBD1 might be the D (7 bases). Germline V CDR1 and CDR2: MNHEY, SVGEGT. Trimming cost V 5 bases and J 6 bases, with 17 bases left between them. The length of the CDR3 is 14 residues. CDR3 sequence reads: CASSQAGTAREQYV. The CDR3 region has the DNA TGTGCCAGCAGTCAGGCGGGGACAGCGCGCGAGCAGTACGTC.